The text below deals with one TCR beta chain. Sample-barcoded 5' priming and a J-beta primer mix drove a second PCR of roughly 7 to 11 cycles. TCRdb fed the 5' RACE reads into MiXCR, producing one record per CDR3 protein. The sample holds roughly 1.5 million distinct CDR3 sequences, approximately 43% seen once. The data stem from a study of blood T cells in healthy people across ages. This CDR3 has 15 residues. Germline CDR1 LGHNA, CDR2 YSLEER. V lost 4 bases and J 1 base, leaving 11 bases between the germline ends. This clonotype was sampled from a woman under 30 in good health. The material sequenced was blood. This chain connects TRBV4-3 to TRBJ2-1; D perhaps matches TRBD1 (5 bases). The CDR3, as DNA: TGCGCCAGCAGCCCTCACAGGAATTCCTACAATGAGCAGTTCTTC. This gives the protein CASSPHRNSYNEQFF.